Following are 25 T cell receptor beta chains from one sample sequenced in a study of T cell responses to AZD1222 COVID-19 vaccine. Clones were sequenced by immunoSEQ multiplex PCR, and TCRdb holds only the in-frame ones, with some missing. The table records 95,000 to 110,000 clones, around 91% of them present only once. Sequencing was performed on peripheral blood, taken on day 0 of AZD1222 vaccination. These receptors were taken from an adult in good health.

The rearrangement links TRBV11-3 to TRBJ2-1; 11 bases line up with TRBD2. Germline V CDR1 and CDR2: SGHNT, YENEEA. The CDR3 loop spans 15 amino acids. Losses at the gene ends were 4 bases for V and 3 bases for J; bases not matched to a gene: 2. CDR3 sequence reads: CASSSGLAVYNEQFF. The CDR3 nucleotides are TGTGCCAGCAGCTCGGGACTAGCGGTCTACAATGAGCAGTTCTTC.

The V and J genes are TRBV28 and TRBJ1-4, with unresolved D. Trimming took off 5 bases at V and 1 base at J, with 11 bases between the two ends. The length of the CDR3 is 15 residues. Germline V gene data show CDR1 as MDHEN and CDR2 as SYDVKM. Written as DNA, the CDR3 is TGTGCCAGCAGTATTCCAAGGAGAACTAATGAAAAACTGTTTTTT. This encodes CASSIPRRTNEKLFF.

The chain uses TRBV7-2 and TRBJ1-5; D not resolved. Germline V lookup: CDR1 SGHTA, CDR2 FQGNSA. Trimming removed 3 bases from V and 1 base from J, with 10 bases in between. The CDR3 length is 15 residues. CDR3 coding DNA: TGTGCCAGCAGCTTCAGTGTGTCGAGCAATCAGCCCCAGCATTTT. Amino acids: CASSFSVSSNQPQHF. The full variable domain, rest sourced from reference TRBV7-2 and TRBJ1-5, is GAGVSQSPSNKVTEKGKDVELRCDPISGHTALYWYRQSLGQGLEFLIYFQGNSAPDKSGLPSDRFSAERTGGSVSTLTIQRTQQEDSAVYLCASSFSVSSNQPQHFGDGTRLSIL.

The V call is TRBV9, the J call TRBJ2-5; no reliable D call. CDR1 and CDR2 from the germline V gene are SGDLS and YYNGEE. V was shortened by 0 bases and J by 2 bases, with 5 bases between the two germline ends. The CDR3 sequence is 13 residues long. The CDR3 loop reads CASSVVPQETQYF. The CDR3 nucleotides are TGTGCCAGCAGCGTAGTCCCACAAGAGACCCAGTACTTC. Using reference TRBV9 and TRBJ2-5 for the parts outside the CDR3, the full variable domain is DSGVTQTPKHLITATGQRVTLRCSPRSGDLSVYWYQQSLDQGLQFLIQYYNGEERAKGNILERFSAQQFPDLHSELNLSSLELGDSALYFCASSVVPQETQYFGPGTRLLVL.

This clone was observed a single time. V is TRBV10-3 and J is TRBJ2-1; TRBD2 matches 16 bases. Trimming at V came to 5 bases and at J to 6 bases, leaving 7 bases not matched to a gene. Germline V gene lookup returns CDR1 ENHRY and CDR2 SYGVKD. This CDR3 spans 17 amino acids. CDR3 in DNA: TGTGCCATCAGTCCCGGGACTAGCGGGGGGGCCAGCAATGAGCAGTTCTTC. Protein sequence: CAISPGTSGGASNEQFF.

This sequence joins TRBV28 and TRBJ2-7, with 9 positions matching TRBD1. From germline, CDR1 is MDHEN and CDR2 SYDVKM. The CDR3 has 12 residues. V was clipped by 10 bases and J by 2 bases; unmatched bases: 3. The CDR3 bases are TGTGCCACCCGGGACAGGGCCTACGAGCAGTACTTC. This codes for CATRDRAYEQYF. Supplemented by reference TRBV28 and TRBJ2-7, the full variable domain reads DVKVTQSSRYLVKRTGEKVFLECVQDMDHENMFWYRQDPGLGLRLIYFSYDVKMKEKGDIPEGYSVSREKKERFSLILESASTNQTSMYLCATRDRAYEQYFGPGTRLTVT.

The rearrangement links TRBV12-2 to TRBJ2-2; no check of the table's D call, TRBD2, against the DNA was made. TRBV12-2 has pseudogene status. This CDR3 contains 17 residues. The CDR3 loop reads CASRFINGGGAVGELFF. DNA of the CDR3: TGTGCAAGTCGCTTTATCAACGGCGGGGGGGCCGTCGGGGAGCTGTTTTTT.

The count of this clone is one. The chain links TRBV15 to TRBJ1-3; D unresolved. Trimming left V 6 bases short and J 0 bases short, with 6 bases between. The germline V gene has CDR1 LNHNV and CDR2 YYDKDF (reference sequence). The CDR3 is 13 amino acids. The CDR3 region has the DNA TGTGCCACCAGGCACCGCTCTGGAAACACCATATATTTT. Residues: CATRHRSGNTIYF.

The J gene is TRBJ1-2, the V gene TRBV2; D perhaps matches TRBD1 (5 bases). The V end was cut by 1 base, the J end by 5 bases, with 14 bases between. The CDR3 is made up of 15 amino acids. Germline V gene lookup returns CDR1 SNHLY and CDR2 FYNNEI. The CDR3 region has the DNA TGTGCCAGCAGTGAAGGTGGGGCACGGTGGTATGGCTACACCTTC. It translates to CASSEGGARWYGYTF.

The gene calls are TRBV7-6 and TRBJ1-2; the D gene is possibly TRBD1 (5 bases). The CDR3 contains 17 residues. CDR1 SGHVS and CDR2 FNYEAQ come from the germline V gene. Deletions cut 2 bases from V and 3 bases from J, with 19 bases between. DNA of the CDR3: TGTGCCAGCAGCTTACGGGGGGTACCGACGGACGACTATGGCTACACCTTC. Protein: CASSLRGVPTDDYGYTF.

The chain links TRBV29-1 to TRBJ1-3; TRBD1 is a possible D gene (6 bases). Looked up from germline, CDR1 is SQVTM and CDR2 is ANQGSEA. This CDR3 spans 12 amino acids. Trimming pared 6 bases from V and 2 bases from J, leaving 8 bases between. The CDR3 DNA reads as TGCAGCGTCAGGGGTACTGGAAACACCATATATTTT. Translating gives CSVRGTGNTIYF.

This chain uses TRBV4-1 with TRBJ2-2; D unresolved. Germline CDR1 reads MGHRA; CDR2 reads YSYEKL. V lost 1 base to trimming and J lost 8 bases, with 17 bases between them. The length of the CDR3 is 16 residues. The CDR3 DNA reads TGCGCCAGCAGCCAAGTTTGGGGATCTCCTCGGGGGGAGCTGTTTTTT. Translation: CASSQVWGSPRGELFF.

V and J are TRBV5-4 and TRBJ1-3, with 10 bases matching TRBD1. This CDR3 is 16 amino acids long. In germline, CDR1 is SGHNT, CDR2 YYREEE (reference sequence). The trim removed 0 bases at V and 2 bases at J, leaving 2 bases unmatched. DNA of the CDR3: TGTGCCAGCAGCTTGGGACAGGGGGCAGCTGGAAACACCATATATTTT. Its translation is CASSLGQGAAGNTIYF.

V gene TRBV10-3 combines with J gene TRBJ1-5, with D perhaps TRBD1 (6 bases). Looked up from germline, CDR1 is ENHRY and CDR2 is SYGVKD. Trimming shortened V by 2 bases and J by 1 base, and 6 bases separated the two germline ends. CDR3 length: 14 residues. The CDR3 region has the DNA TGTGCCATCAGTGAGAGGGGGAGCAATCAGCCCCAGCATTTT. Translation gives CAISERGSNQPQHF.

This clone showed up just once. J is TRBJ1-2 and V is TRBV5-6; TRBD1 matches 10 bases. CDR3 length: 17 residues. V lost 4 bases to trimming and J lost 4 bases; unmatched junction nucleotides: 13. The germline V gene has CDR1 SGHDT and CDR2 YYEEEE. The DNA of the CDR3 is TGTGCCAGCAGCAATCCGGGACAGGGGATTCGGACCTATGGCTACACCTTC. It encodes CASSNPGQGIRTYGYTF.

The J gene is TRBJ1-4, the V gene TRBV9, with D possibly TRBD1 on 5 matching bases. The germline gives CDR1 SGDLS, CDR2 YYNGEE. Trimming cost V 0 bases and J 5 bases, with 11 bases left between them. The CDR3 is 15 residues long. CDR3 protein: CASSVGGGGNEKLFF. CDR3 DNA: TGTGCCAGCAGCGTAGGGGGCGGCGGGAATGAAAAACTGTTTTTT.

This clone has just one count. The CDR3 sequence: CASSLDSKETQYF. CDR3 nucleotides: TGTGCCAGCAGTTTAGACAGCAAAGAGACCCAGTACTTC. The V call is TRBV12-3 or TRBV12-4, the J call TRBJ2-5; D uncertain. This CDR3 spans 13 amino acids. Trimming shortened V by 1 base and J by 3 bases, and 6 bases separated the two germline ends.

The chain recombines TRBV27 with TRBJ2-2, with no clear D. CDR1 and CDR2 from the germline V gene are MNHEY and SMNVEV (reference sequence). With 3 bases removed from V and 4 bases from J, the gap between germline ends came to 9 bases. The CDR3 is made up of 14 amino acids. The CDR3 region is CASSLGYFTGELFF. The DNA of the CDR3 is TGTGCCAGCAGTTTGGGCTATTTCACCGGGGAGCTGTTTTTT.

This rearrangement joins TRBV27 to TRBJ2-6, with 8 bases aligning to TRBD1. V shed 5 bases, J shed 3 bases, and the junction held 6 bases outside the gene matches. The CDR3 consists of 16 residues. In germline, CDR1 is MNHEY, CDR2 SMNVEV (reference sequence). CDR3 in amino acids: CASSGTGTYGANVLTF. Written as DNA, the CDR3 is TGTGCCAGCAGTGGGACAGGTACTTATGGGGCCAACGTCCTGACTTTC.

The chain is built from TRBV6-5 and TRBJ1-4, with TRBD1 matching 10 bases. The V gene end was trimmed by 6 bases and the J gene end by 8 bases; junction bases not matched to a gene: 6. CDR3 length: 14 amino acids. Germline assignment: CDR1 MNHEY and CDR2 SVGAGI. This chain's CDR3 is CASSRTGGREKLFF. CDR3 bases: TGTGCCAGCAGCCGGACAGGGGGGAGAGAAAAACTGTTTTTT.

This clone is a singleton in its sample. The CDR3 region has the DNA TGTGCCATCAGTAGGGACAGGGAGAATTCACCCCTCCACTTT. Amino acids: CAISRDRENSPLHF. The genes are TRBV10-3 and TRBJ1-6, with 9 bases that match TRBD1. V was clipped by 5 bases and J by 7 bases; unmatched bases: 3. The length of the CDR3 is 14 residues. Germline CDR1 is ENHRY and CDR2 is SYGVKD.

V usage is TRBV10-3 and J usage is TRBJ2-3; 12 nucleotides align to TRBD2. V shed 6 bases, J shed 7 bases, and the junction held 11 bases outside the gene matches. The V gene's germline CDR1 is ENHRY and CDR2 SYGVKD. This CDR3 contains 16 residues. The CDR3 nucleotides read TGTGCCATCAGGCCGACTAGCGGGGGAGAAGCATATACGCAGTATTTT. It yields the protein CAIRPTSGGEAYTQYF.

V and J are TRBV7-8 and TRBJ1-2; 10 nucleotides align to TRBD1. The germline V gene encodes CDR1 SGHVS and CDR2 FQNEAQ. The CDR3 covers 15 residues. Trimming removed 2 bases from V and 8 bases from J; junction bases left unmatched: 8. CDR3 nucleotides: TGTGCCAGCAGCTTAAATCTGGGACAGGGGTTAGGCTACACCTTC. It specifies CASSLNLGQGLGYTF.

In this sample, this clone turned up a few times. The chain recombines TRBV6-5 with TRBJ2-5; 12 nucleotides agree with TRBD2. V trimming: 6 bases; J trimming: 4 bases; junction bases outside the gene matches: 6. The CDR3 has 15 residues. CDR1 MNHEY and CDR2 SVGAGI come from the germline V gene. The CDR3 bases are TGTGCCAGCAGCCAAACTAGCGGGGGGCCAGAGACCCAGTACTTC. Encoded protein: CASSQTSGGPETQYF.

The chain is built from TRBV7-8 and TRBJ2-2; tentatively, D is TRBD2 (5 bases). This CDR3 contains 12 residues. Trimming took off 5 bases at V and 9 bases at J, with 10 bases between the two ends. Germline values: CDR1 SGHVS, CDR2 FQNEAQ. CDR3 in DNA: TGTGCCAGCAGCGATCCTAGCCGGGAGCTGTTTTTT. It yields the protein CASSDPSRELFF.